One and the same sample provided the 23 T cell receptor beta chains below, sequenced in a study of control samples from healthy donors and cancer patients. Only in-frame clones appear in the TCRdb table, and some are missing; sequencing was by immunoSEQ multiplex PCR. The sample has about 79,000 clones; roughly 93% are singletons. Sample: PBMCs. All receptors derive from a woman in her 40s with lung cancer.

The CDR3 region is CASSLEVAATEAFF. Here the CDR3 DNA reads TGTGCCAGCAGCTTAGAGGTGGCAGCTACTGAAGCTTTCTTT. The chain links TRBV7-2 to TRBJ1-1; D not certain. From germline, CDR1 is SGHTA and CDR2 FQGNSA. The V end lost 1 base, the J end lost 5 bases, and 11 bases lay between the germline ends. The CDR3 has 14 residues.

The chain uses TRBV19 and TRBJ1-2; D may be TRBD1 (5 bases). The CDR3 spans 11 residues. Germline CDR1 is LNHDA and CDR2 is SQIVND (reference sequence). V gave up 4 bases and J gave up 8 bases, with 8 bases separating them. Here the CDR3 reads CASSKGEGYTF. The CDR3, as DNA: TGTGCCAGTAGTAAAGGGGAAGGCTACACCTTC.

This sequence joins TRBV13 and TRBJ1-6, with 7 bases lining up with TRBD1. Unmatched junction bases numbered 10, after V lost 4 bases and J lost 10 bases. The V gene's germline CDR1 is PRHDT and CDR2 FYEKMQ (reference sequence). This CDR3 comprises 15 residues. The CDR3 DNA follows: TGTGCCAGCAGCTCGCAACAGGGGAAACACTCACCCCTCCACTTT. Translation gives CASSSQQGKHSPLHF.

The rearrangement links TRBV2 to TRBJ1-2, with TRBD1 as a possible D gene (5 bases). The CDR3 runs to 14 residues. The V and J ends lost 4 bases and 10 bases respectively, with 19 bases between them. The germline CDR1 and CDR2 sequences are SNHLY and FYNNEI. The CDR3 bases are TGTGCCAGCAGTGTCTCCGTTGGGGGAGTTGTCTACACCTTC. It translates to CASSVSVGGVVYTF.

On this clone: The sample holds other DNA sequences that translate to the same CDR3. The gene calls are TRBV12-3 or TRBV12-4 and TRBJ1-3; D uncertain. This CDR3 is 12 amino acids long. Deletions cut 2 bases from V and 4 bases from J, with 3 bases between. The CDR3 region has the DNA TGTGCCAGCAGTTTAACCGGAAACACCATATATTTT. This encodes CASSLTGNTIYF.

The chain couples TRBV4-1 to TRBJ1-1; D is uncertain. The CDR3 contains 14 residues. Germline CDR1 is MGHRA and CDR2 is YSYEKL. V lost 0 bases and J lost 2, with 7 bases in between. CDR3: CASSQDRVNTEAFF. For the CDR3, the DNA is TGCGCCAGCAGCCAAGATCGGGTCAACACTGAAGCTTTCTTT.

V is TRBV7-2 and J is TRBJ2-2, with 7 bases lining up with TRBD2. V lost 8 bases, J lost 4 bases, and 7 bases stayed unmatched. The CDR3 length is 14 residues. Germline-derived CDR1 and CDR2 are SGHTA and FQGNSA. CDR3 DNA: TGTGCCAGCGGGCGGGACTACCTCACCGGGGAGCTGTTTTTT. This encodes CASGRDYLTGELFF.

The chain joins TRBV27 to TRBJ2-5; D unresolved. CDR1 and CDR2 from the germline V gene are MNHEY and SMNVEV (reference sequence). This CDR3 is 15 amino acids long. Trimming left V 4 bases short and J 5 bases short, with 17 bases between. The CDR3 loop reads CASSSLTLLQETQYF. CDR3 DNA sequence: TGTGCCAGCAGTTCCCTGACACTCTTACAGGAGACCCAGTACTTC.

The genes are TRBV5-5 and TRBJ1-1, with TRBD1 matching over 7 bases. J lost 5 bases, V lost 3 bases, and 13 bases had no gene match. This CDR3 has 16 amino acids. Germline V gene sequence: CDR1 SGHKS, CDR2 YYEKEE (reference sequence). The CDR3 DNA is TGTGCCAGCAGCTATAATAGGGGGCCTTCGAATACTGAAGCTTTCTTT. Translation: CASSYNRGPSNTEAFF.

This rearrangement joins TRBV7-3 to TRBJ2-3, with D perhaps TRBD2 (5 bases). V was trimmed by 7 bases and J by 0 bases, leaving 14 bases between them. CDR1 and CDR2 from the germline V gene are SGHTA and FQGTGA. The CDR3 covers 15 residues. Here the CDR3 DNA reads TGTGCCAGCACCTCCTCGGGAACTAGCACAGATACGCAGTATTTT. Translating gives CASTSSGTSTDTQYF.

CDR3 nucleotide sequence: TGTGCCAGCAGCCAAGACAGGGGAACTAATGAAAAACTGTTTTTT. It codes for CASSQDRGTNEKLFF. V is TRBV11-3 and J is TRBJ1-4; 8 positions match TRBD1. V was clipped by 5 bases and J by 1 base; unmatched bases: 3. This CDR3 is 15 amino acids long. Germline CDR1 is SGHNT and CDR2 is YENEEA.

The J gene is TRBJ1-5, the V gene TRBV6-1; D may be TRBD1 (6 bases). The CDR3 spans 14 residues. V was shortened by 2 bases and J by 6 bases, with 11 bases between the two germline ends. Germline loops: CDR1 MNHNS, CDR2 SASEGT. In DNA, the CDR3 is TGTGCCAGCAGTGAATCGGGGGCCGGTCAGCCCCAGCATTTT. Translation: CASSESGAGQPQHF.

V gene TRBV19 combines with J gene TRBJ1-1; no firm D call. This CDR3 has 12 amino acids. CDR1 and CDR2 from the germline V gene are LNHDA and SQIVND (reference sequence). Trimming pared 10 bases from V and 5 bases from J, leaving 14 bases between. The CDR3 region is CATTILGTEAFF. The CDR3 bases are TGTGCCACCACAATTCTGGGGACTGAAGCTTTCTTT. The variable domain in full, with the rest retrieved from reference TRBV19 and TRBJ1-1, is DGGITQSPKYLFRKEGQNVTLSCEQNLNHDAMYWYRQDPGQGLRLIYYSQIVNDFQKGDIAEGYSVSREKKESFPLTVTSAQKNPTAFYLCATTILGTEAFFGQGTRLTVV.

This clone was observed a single time. The sample has other DNA sequences that encode this CDR3 too. The chain uses TRBV6-5 and TRBJ2-5, with TRBD1 as a possible D gene (6 bases). This CDR3 spans 13 amino acids. V was cut by 5 bases and J by 1 base, with 8 bases left in between. Germline V CDR1 and CDR2: MNHEY, SVGAGI. CDR3 in DNA: TGTGCCAGCAGTCCACAGGGCCAAGAGACCCAGTACTTC. Its protein product is CASSPQGQETQYF.

This chain connects TRBV7-2 to TRBJ1-1; D might be TRBD1 (6 bases). Per germline, CDR1 SGHTA and CDR2 FQGNSA. The CDR3 sequence is 13 residues long. Between the trimmed V and J ends, which lost 5 bases and 5 bases, there was a span of 12 bases. The CDR3 bases are TGTGCCAGCAGCAAACAGGGACGGACTGAAGCTTTCTTT. Protein product: CASSKQGRTEAFF.

V is TRBV11-3 and J is TRBJ2-3, with TRBD1 matching 10 bases. Germline lookup yields CDR1 SGHNT and CDR2 YENEEA. CDR3 size: 15 residues. V lost 5 bases and J lost 8; bases outside the gene matches: 10. For the CDR3, the DNA is TGTGCCAGCAGCCCGACAGGGGGCGGGGAGAGTACGCAGTATTTT. It codes for CASSPTGGGESTQYF.

The rearrangement uses TRBV7-2 and TRBJ2-3; 7 bases map to TRBD1. J was trimmed by 5 bases and V by 5 bases; bases with no gene match: 7. The CDR3 length is 14 residues. In germline, CDR1 is SGHTA, CDR2 FQGNSA. Here the CDR3 reads CASSLDREGDTQYF. In DNA form, the CDR3 reads TGTGCCAGCAGCCTAGACAGGGAAGGAGATACGCAGTATTTT.

The V gene is TRBV27, the J gene TRBJ2-2; maybe TRBD1 (5 bases). V was cut by 6 bases and J by 7 bases, with 15 bases left in between. Germline V gives CDR1 MNHEY, CDR2 SMNVEV (reference sequence). The CDR3 covers 14 residues. The CDR3 region is CASRTLGVGGELFF. CDR3 bases: TGTGCCAGCAGAACTTTAGGGGTAGGCGGGGAGCTGTTTTTT.

V and J are TRBV12-5 and TRBJ1-1; no clear D gene. With 3 bases removed from V and 7 bases from J, the gap between germline ends came to 6 bases. Germline V gene data show CDR1 as LGHNT and CDR2 as FRNRAP. The CDR3 totals 11 residues. The CDR3 reads CASGFGLEAFF. DNA for the CDR3: TGTGCTAGTGGTTTTGGCCTTGAAGCTTTCTTT.

The chain couples TRBV14 to TRBJ2-7; tentative D call: TRBD2 (6 bases). Trimming left V 4 bases short and J 3 bases short, with 10 bases between. The CDR3 runs to 13 residues. Germline CDR1 and CDR2: SGHDN and FVKESK. DNA of the CDR3: TGTGCCAGCAGCCCAACTAGCAGCTACGAGCAGTACTTC. Translation: CASSPTSSYEQYF.

The chain links TRBV11-2 to TRBJ1-1, with a tentative D call TRBD1 (5 bases). The CDR3 loop spans 15 amino acids. Trimming took off 11 bases at V and 0 bases at J, with 19 bases between the two ends. Germline-derived CDR1 and CDR2 are SGHAT and FQNNGV. CDR3: CAGANNLVMNTEAFF. CDR3 nucleotides: TGTGCCGGGGCAAATAATTTAGTCATGAACACTGAAGCTTTCTTT.

The V call is TRBV7-9, the J call TRBJ2-5; 10 nucleotides line up with TRBD2. The CDR3 has 18 amino acids. CDR1 and CDR2 (germline): SEHNR, FQNEAQ (reference sequence). Germline trimming cut 5 bases from V and 5 bases from J; bases unmatched to any gene: 17. In DNA, the CDR3 is TGTGCCAGCAGCCTCCGCGAAAAACTAGCGGGGATTATTGAGACCCAGTACTTC. It specifies CASSLREKLAGIIETQYF.

The chain joins TRBV5-1 to TRBJ2-2, with D perhaps matching TRBD2 (5 bases). The germline gives CDR1 SGHRS, CDR2 YFSETQ. Trimming stripped 2 bases from V and 0 bases from J, with 11 bases between. This CDR3 is 16 amino acids long. The chain's CDR3 is CASSFGGGPNTGELFF. The CDR3, as DNA: TGCGCCAGCAGCTTCGGCGGAGGACCGAACACCGGGGAGCTGTTTTTT. Full variable domain (rest looked up from reference TRBV5-1 and TRBJ2-2): KAGVTQTPRYLIKTRGQQVTLSCSPISGHRSVSWYQQTPGQGLQFLFEYFSETQRNKGNFPGRFSGRQFSNSRSEMNVSTLELGDSALYLCASSFGGGPNTGELFFGEGSRLTVL.